The present entry profiles one T cell receptor beta chain with its context. These data originate in a study of T cells in Graves' hyperthyroidism and ophthalmopathy. RNA transcripts served as the template for amplifying TCR beta CDR3 regions. The TCR CDR3 first-round RT-PCR relied on the HTBI primer set. TCRdb re-analysed the multiplex PCR reads in MiXCR, keeping a single row per CDR3 protein. The sample lists approximately 700,000 distinct CDR3 sequences, less than 45% seen once, with less than 9.5% in the top ten. Patients were excluded because of uncontrolled infection, other autoimmune disease, pregnancy or lactation. The sequenced material came from peripheral blood or thyroid tissue (not recorded which). The source is an adult man with Graves' disease, either hyperthyroidism or ophthalmopathy (not recorded which).

CDR3 sequence reads: CATSDGGTGEGAFF. The CDR3 DNA reads as TGTGCCACCAGTGATGGAGGGACAGGTGAAGGAGCTTTCTTT. The V and J genes are TRBV24-1 and TRBJ1-1; 8 bases agree with TRBD1. The trim removed 3 bases at V and 10 bases at J, leaving 9 bases unmatched. The CDR3 spans 14 residues. Germline V gene data show CDR1 as KGHDR and CDR2 as SFDVKD.